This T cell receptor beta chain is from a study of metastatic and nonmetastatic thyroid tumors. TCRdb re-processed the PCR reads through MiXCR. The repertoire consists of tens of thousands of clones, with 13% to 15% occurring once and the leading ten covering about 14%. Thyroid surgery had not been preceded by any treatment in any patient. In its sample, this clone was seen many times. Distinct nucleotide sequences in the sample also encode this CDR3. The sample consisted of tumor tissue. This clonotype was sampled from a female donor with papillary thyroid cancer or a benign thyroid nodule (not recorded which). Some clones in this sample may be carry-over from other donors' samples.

CDR3 residues: CSAPDGGNQPQHF. The DNA of the CDR3 is TGCAGTGCCCCGGACGGGGGTAATCAGCCCCAGCATTTT. The V and J genes are TRBV20-1 and TRBJ1-5; possibly TRBD1 for D (5 bases). Trimming stripped 6 bases from V and 4 bases from J, with 13 bases between. The CDR3 runs 13 residues. CDR1 DFQATT and CDR2 SNEGSKA come from the germline V gene (reference sequence).